These T cell receptor beta chains were read from a single sample in a study of blood T cell repertoires in COVID-19. The method was immunoSEQ multiplex PCR; TCRdb's version includes in-frame clones alone and lacks a portion of them. Altogether some 200,000 clones are present, approximately 92% being singletons, with the ten largest covering 0.45% to 0.65%. Material: peripheral blood. These TCRs come from a man aged 45-65 years with acute or convalescent COVID-19. Each CDR3 is given with its conserved first and last residue. The D gene is left open where the match is weak. Some rows mark clone size as missing; the rest say once, few, many or name a class of expanded clone.

J gene	D gene	V gene	clone size	CDR3 protein	CDR3 DNA
TRBJ2-5	TRBD1	TRBV19	-	CASSIEQGSVTETQYF	TGTGCCAGTAGTATAGAACAGGGGTCGGTAACGGAGACCCAGTACTTC
TRBJ2-4	TRBD2	TRBV19	-	CASRPAGGGNIQYF	TGTGCCAGTAGGCCAGCGGGAGGTGGGAACATTCAGTACTTC
TRBJ1-6	-	TRBV12-3/TRBV12-4	-	CASSFAVSPLHF	TGTGCCAGCAGTTTCGCGGTTTCACCCCTCCACTTT
TRBJ2-5	-	TRBV7-9	-	CASSLVGGGLETQYF	TGTGCCAGCAGCTTAGTTGGAGGGGGCCTGGAGACCCAGTACTTC
TRBJ1-5	TRBD1	TRBV30	-	CAWRTRQGGQPQHF	TGTGCCTGGAGGACCAGACAGGGGGGTCAGCCCCAGCATTTT
TRBJ2-3	-	TRBV6-5	-	CASRLDSPHTDTQYF	TGTGCCAGCAGATTGGACAGCCCACACACAGATACGCAGTATTTT
TRBJ2-7	TRBD2	TRBV27	-	CASSGGTLLGVYEQYF	TGTGCCAGCAGCGGGGGGACTCTCCTCGGTGTGTACGAGCAGTACTTC
TRBJ2-4	-	TRBV7-2	-	CASSLGRAPLKNIQYF	TGTGCCAGCAGCTTAGGGCGGGCCCCGTTAAAAAACATTCAGTACTTC
TRBJ2-3	TRBD2	TRBV4-1	once	CASSPARTSGHPGTQYF	TGCGCCAGCAGCCCGGCCCGGACTAGCGGCCACCCAGGGACGCAGTATTTT
TRBJ1-3	-	TRBV18	-	CASSAVIGNTIYF	TGTGCCAGCTCAGCGGTTATTGGAAACACCATATATTTT
TRBJ2-2	-	TRBV6-2/TRBV6-3	many	CASSYGSYTGELFF	TGTGCCAGCAGTTACGGGAGTTATACCGGGGAGCTGTTTTTT
TRBJ2-7	TRBD1	TRBV6-6	-	CASSPGKGQSSYEQYF	TGTGCCAGCAGTCCTGGCAAGGGACAGAGCTCCTACGAGCAGTACTTC
TRBJ1-2	-	TRBV20-1	-	CISQINYGYTF	TGCATAAGTCAGATCAACTATGGCTACACCTTC
TRBJ1-5	-	TRBV28	once	CASSPISQPQHF	TGTGCCAGCAGTCCGATTAGTCAGCCCCAGCATTTT
TRBJ2-1	-	TRBV6-5	-	CASLRPALTDEQFF	TGTGCCAGCCTGCGCCCCGCTCTTACAGATGAGCAGTTCTTC
TRBJ1-3	-	TRBV19	once	CASIPLEGGNTIYF	TGTGCCAGTATTCCCTTGGAGGGTGGAAACACCATATATTTT
TRBJ1-3	-	TRBV6-1	once	CASSEVQGRFSGNTIYF	TGTGCCAGCAGTGAAGTCCAAGGCAGGTTCTCTGGAAACACCATATATTTT
TRBJ1-5	-	TRBV28	-	CASSAGRSGSQPQHF	TGTGCCAGCAGCGCCGGGAGAAGCGGGTCCCAGCCCCAGCATTTT
TRBJ2-5	TRBD1	TRBV4-2	-	CASSQERGQVQETQYF	TGTGCCAGCAGCCAAGAGAGGGGACAGGTCCAAGAGACCCAGTACTTC
TRBJ2-1	TRBD1	TRBV6-2/TRBV6-3	-	CASSYRQGAGNEQFF	TGTGCCAGCAGTTACAGGCAGGGGGCCGGCAATGAGCAGTTCTTC
TRBJ2-7	TRBD2	TRBV6-1	few	CASSEGLRLAGAYEQYF	TGTGCCAGCAGTGAAGGTTTAAGGCTAGCGGGAGCCTACGAGCAGTACTTC
TRBJ2-7	TRBD1	TRBV7-8	few	CASSLRQGEYEQYF	TGTGCCAGCAGCTTACGTCAGGGGGAATACGAGCAGTACTTC
TRBJ1-1	TRBD1	TRBV15	-	CATSETGGAGKNTEAFF	TGTGCCACCAGCGAGACAGGGGGCGCAGGTAAGAACACTGAAGCTTTCTTT
TRBJ2-5	-	TRBV28	-	CASSRLQGIGETQYF	TGTGCCAGCAGCCGACTCCAGGGCATCGGTGAGACCCAGTACTTC
TRBJ2-5	-	TRBV27	-	CASSLGTPPVETQYF	TGTGCCAGCAGTTTAGGGACACCGCCGGTGGAGACCCAGTACTTC
TRBJ2-1	TRBD2	TRBV27	-	CASSSEGAGYNEQFF	TGTGCCAGCAGTTCTGAGGGAGCGGGGTACAATGAGCAGTTCTTC
TRBJ1-2	TRBD1	TRBV3-1/TRBV3-2	once	CASSQGQGEANYGYTF	TGTGCCAGCAGCCAAGGCCAGGGGGAGGCTAACTATGGCTACACCTTC
TRBJ1-1	-	TRBV28	-	CASTLYRGAGGTEAFF	TGTGCCAGCACTCTCTATCGGGGGGCTGGAGGCACTGAAGCTTTCTTT
TRBJ1-6	-	TRBV2	-	CASSTGGVWAYNSPLHF	TGTGCCAGCAGCACAGGTGGAGTTTGGGCCTATAATTCACCCCTCCACTTT
TRBJ2-5	-	TRBV7-9	-	CASSLGRGYETQYF	TGTGCCAGCAGCTTAGGTCGGGGTTACGAGACCCAGTACTTC
TRBJ1-3	-	TRBV7-2	-	CASSLAPGRGNTIYF	TGTGCCAGCAGCTTAGCGCCAGGCCGGGGAAACACCATATATTTT
TRBJ1-1	-	TRBV4-1	-	CASSQETGYTEAFF	TGCGCCAGCAGCCAGGAAACAGGGTACACTGAAGCTTTCTTT
TRBJ2-5	-	TRBV12-3/TRBV12-4	-	CASSFPGSETQYF	TGTGCCAGCAGTTTCCCAGGATCCGAGACCCAGTACTTC
TRBJ2-3	-	TRBV30	-	CAWSVLGRGFTDTQYF	TGTGCCTGGAGTGTACTCGGCAGAGGATTCACAGATACGCAGTATTTT
TRBJ1-6	-	TRBV3-1/TRBV3-2	-	CASSPGLRGKSSYNSPLHF	TGTGCCAGCAGCCCCGGATTACGCGGAAAAAGCTCCTATAATTCACCCCTCCACTTT
TRBJ2-7	-	TRBV18	-	CASSHVQDYYEQYF	TGTGCCAGCTCCCACGTTCAGGACTACTACGAGCAGTACTTC
TRBJ2-3	TRBD2	TRBV28	-	CASSHPGTSGRLTQYF	TGTGCCAGCAGTCATCCGGGAACTAGCGGGAGGCTTACGCAGTATTTT
TRBJ2-1	TRBD2	TRBV6-5	-	CASQLAENNEQFF	TGTGCCAGCCAACTAGCGGAGAACAATGAGCAGTTCTTC
TRBJ2-1	-	TRBV11-2	-	CASSLGPGAYNEQFF	TGTGCCAGCAGCTTAGGTCCCGGAGCCTACAATGAGCAGTTCTTC
TRBJ1-5	TRBD1	TRBV28	-	CASTNRGGSNQPQHF	TGTGCCAGCACCAACAGGGGGGGTAGCAATCAGCCCCAGCATTTT
TRBJ1-1	-	TRBV5-1	-	CASSDGQLTEAFF	TGCGCCAGCAGCGACGGACAGCTCACTGAAGCTTTCTTT
TRBJ2-5	-	TRBV3-1/TRBV3-2	-	CASSQVVGARETQYF	TGTGCCAGCAGCCAAGTAGTGGGGGCCCGGGAGACCCAGTACTTC
TRBJ1-1	TRBD1	TRBV2	once	CASRNDRGDTEAFF	TGTGCCAGCAGAAACGACAGGGGGGACACTGAAGCTTTCTTT
TRBJ2-3	TRBD2	TRBV7-2	once	CASSPNPSGNTDTQYF	TGTGCCAGCAGCCCGAATCCTAGCGGGAACACAGATACGCAGTATTTT
TRBJ1-2	-	TRBV7-3	-	CASSLIASNYGYTF	TGTGCCAGCAGCTTAATTGCAAGCAACTATGGCTACACCTTC
TRBJ2-3	-	TRBV5-1	-	CASSLVLEADTQYF	TGCGCCAGCAGCTTGGTGCTAGAGGCAGATACGCAGTATTTT
TRBJ2-2	TRBD2	TRBV28	-	CASRSGGAGTGELFF	TGTGCCAGCAGGAGCGGGGGGGCGGGCACCGGGGAGCTGTTTTTT
TRBJ2-3	TRBD2	TRBV19	-	CASSGGLAGVGDTQYF	TGTGCCAGTAGTGGTGGACTAGCGGGAGTCGGAGATACGCAGTATTTT
TRBJ2-7	-	TRBV29-1	-	CSVDWSGEGPYEQYF	TGCAGCGTTGATTGGTCCGGGGAAGGGCCCTACGAGCAGTACTTC
TRBJ1-1	-	TRBV9	-	CASSVDGSLNTEAFF	TGTGCCAGCAGCGTAGATGGCAGTTTGAACACTGAAGCTTTCTTT
TRBJ2-1	TRBD2	TRBV3-1/TRBV3-2	once	CASSLWGAGGPVNEQFF	TGTGCCAGCAGCCTCTGGGGGGCGGGAGGGCCTGTCAATGAGCAGTTCTTC
TRBJ1-4	TRBD1	TRBV29-1	-	CSASGQLNEKLFF	TGCAGCGCCTCGGGACAGCTTAATGAAAAACTGTTTTTT
TRBJ2-1	-	TRBV7-2	-	CASSLGSTGSYNEQFF	TGTGCCAGCAGCTTAGGATCCACTGGCTCCTACAATGAGCAGTTCTTC
TRBJ2-1	-	TRBV19	-	CASSLGDMGRKEQFF	TGTGCCAGTAGTCTTGGGGACATGGGCCGTAAGGAGCAGTTCTTC
TRBJ1-6	-	TRBV6-5	once	CASSYRGSYNSPLHF	TGTGCCAGCAGTTATCGGGGGTCCTATAATTCACCCCTCCACTTT
TRBJ2-7	TRBD2	TRBV15	-	CATSRVLAGPYEQYF	TGTGCCACCAGCAGGGTTCTAGCGGGGCCCTACGAGCAGTACTTC
TRBJ1-4	-	TRBV6-5	-	CASSYSLQGGEKLFF	TGTGCCAGCAGTTACTCTTTACAGGGTGGCGAAAAACTGTTTTTT
TRBJ2-1	TRBD2	TRBV9	-	CASSLSGTSGEEQFF	TGTGCCAGCAGCCTTTCCGGGACTAGCGGAGAGGAGCAGTTCTTC